Listed here are 29 T cell receptor beta chains from one sample, sequenced in a study of blood T cells in healthy people across ages. Primers used in a second PCR of about 7 to 12 cycles were a sample-barcoded 5' primer and a J-beta primer mix. TCRdb used MiXCR to reprocess the 5' RACE reads, holding one entry per CDR3 protein. The sample includes 1,300,000 or so distinct CDR3 sequences, approximately 59% seen only once; the top ten take roughly 6.3%. The sample was blood. The receptors originated from a man in his late teens or twenties in good health.

The genes are TRBV28 and TRBJ1-5; D remains unclear. The CDR3 sequence is 11 residues long. Per the germline V gene, CDR1 is MDHEN and CDR2 is SYDVKM. The V and J ends lost 5 bases and 6 bases respectively, with 5 bases between them. CDR3 residues: CASSTGQPQHF. DNA of the CDR3: TGTGCCAGCAGTACGGGTCAGCCCCAGCATTTT.

The J gene is TRBJ2-5, the V gene TRBV20-1, with 12 bases lining up with TRBD2. The assigned J gene may be wrong: the sequence end matches TRBJ2-7 better. Germline values: CDR1 DFQATT, CDR2 SNEGSKA (reference sequence). This CDR3 contains 15 residues. CDR3 in amino acids: CSARGWTSGIYEQYF. For the CDR3, the DNA is TGCAGTGCTCGGGGGTGGACTAGCGGGATCTACGAGCAGTACTTC.

The chain links TRBV10-3 to TRBJ2-7; TRBD1 or TRBD2 may be the D gene (5 bases each). This CDR3 contains 13 residues. CDR1 is ENHRY and CDR2 is SYGVKD in the germline V gene. V lost 5 bases and J 3 bases, leaving 11 bases between the germline ends. The CDR3 bases are TGTGCCATCAGTCGACCGAGGGGCTACGAGCAGTACTTC. It codes for CAISRPRGYEQYF.

This clonotype was counted a few times. The chain combines TRBV4-1 with TRBJ2-2; a possible D gene is TRBD1 (5 bases). This CDR3 has 17 residues. V was cut by 3 bases and J by 0 bases, with 14 bases left in between. Looked up from germline, CDR1 is MGHRA and CDR2 is YSYEKL. This CDR3 is CASSQRTQPSNTGELFF. As DNA, the CDR3 is TGCGCCAGCAGCCAGAGGACACAACCTTCGAACACCGGGGAGCTGTTTTTT.

This clonotype was detected only a few times. The chain joins TRBV7-6 to TRBJ1-4, with a possible D match to TRBD1 (6 bases). The CDR3 spans 16 residues. Trimming cost V 1 base and J 2 bases, with 11 bases left between them. From germline, CDR1 is SGHVS and CDR2 FNYEAQ. CDR3 amino acids: CASSLEGGRTNEKLFF. The CDR3 DNA reads TGTGCCAGCAGCTTAGAGGGGGGGCGGACTAATGAAAAACTGTTTTTT.

This clonotype has only a few counts. This chain joins TRBV7-9 and TRBJ2-1; D is perhaps TRBD1 (5 bases). This CDR3 has 13 amino acids. The V end was cut by 5 bases, the J end by 10 bases, with 15 bases between. Germline-derived CDR1 and CDR2 are SEHNR and FQNEAQ (reference sequence). The CDR3 loop is CASSPLGAKEQFF. In DNA, the CDR3 is TGTGCCAGCAGCCCGTTAGGGGCGAAAGAGCAGTTCTTC.

This clonotype was seen a handful of times. A read error may account for a junction end that differs from germline. The chain uses TRBV4-1 and TRBJ2-3; D possibly uses TRBD1 or TRBD2 (5 bases each). The CDR3 sequence is 13 residues long. Looked up from germline, CDR1 is MGHRA and CDR2 is YSYEKL. This CDR3 is CASSQGTSDTQYF. In nucleotides, the CDR3 is TGTGCCAGCAGCCAAGGGACGTCAGATACGCAGTATTTT.

This clonotype has only a few counts. J is TRBJ2-5 and V is TRBV3-1, with a possible D match to TRBD2 (5 bases). With the DNA end fitting TRBJ2-7 better, the J assignment may be wrong. Germline CDR1 is LGHDT and CDR2 is YNNKEL (reference sequence). The CDR3 runs 15 residues. The CDR3 region has the DNA TGTGCCAGCAGCCAAGGGAACGGGGTGGGGTACGAGCAGTACTTC. Residues: CASSQGNGVGYEQYF.

The chain is built from TRBV2 and TRBJ2-5; possible D gene TRBD2, 6 bases. The J call may not be correct, given that the DNA end is closer to TRBJ2-7. The length of the CDR3 is 16 residues. The germline V gene has CDR1 SNHLY and CDR2 FYNNEI. The CDR3 loop is CASTKLPSDTTYEQYF. The CDR3 nucleotides are TGTGCCAGCACCAAACTCCCTAGCGACACAACCTACGAGCAGTACTTC.

A note on this clonotype: This may be a read error, as it is one base from a much larger clone. The V and J genes are TRBV10-2 and TRBJ2-4; D gene ambiguous. Trimming took 3 bases from V and 13 from J, leaving 13 bases between them. CDR1 and CDR2 from the germline V gene are WSHSY and SAAADI. This CDR3 contains 12 residues. The CDR3 reads CASSDFPYGQYF. In DNA form, the CDR3 reads TGCGCCAGCAGTGATTTCCCCTACGGGCAGTACTTC.

V gene TRBV20-1 combines with J gene TRBJ1-6; a weak D match, TRBD1 (5 bases). Germline V gene lookup returns CDR1 DFQATT and CDR2 SNEGSKA (reference sequence). The V gene lost 4 bases and the J gene lost 6 bases, with 19 bases spanning the gap. This CDR3 region has 16 residues. As DNA, the CDR3 is TGCAGTGCTATCGTCGTCGGGAGGGGCAGTAATTCACCCCTCCACTTT. It codes for CSAIVVGRGSNSPLHF.

The V gene is TRBV7-2, the J gene TRBJ2-7, with 9 nucleotides matching TRBD2. This CDR3 has 13 amino acids. With V trimmed by 7 bases and J by 4 bases, 5 bases remained unmatched. CDR1 and CDR2 from the germline V gene are SGHTA and FQGNSA. The CDR3 DNA sequence: TGTGCCAGCACCACGGGACTAGCATACGAGCAGTACTTC. This codes for CASTTGLAYEQYF. The full variable domain, in which reference TRBV7-2 and TRBJ2-7 provide the parts outside the CDR3, is GAGVSQSPSNKVTEKGKDVELRCDPISGHTALYWYRQSLGQGLEFLIYFQGNSAPDKSGLPSDRFSAERTGGSVSTLTIQRTQQEDSAVYLCASTTGLAYEQYFGPGTRLTVT.

This clonotype was picked up a small number of times. The V and J genes are TRBV20-1 and TRBJ2-1; D is ambiguous. The CDR3 covers 17 residues. Germline CDR1 and CDR2: DFQATT and SNEGSKA (reference sequence). V shed 3 bases and J shed 0 bases, with 18 bases lying between them. CDR3 amino acids: CSASDLRTVSSYNEQFF. CDR3 sequence (DNA): TGCAGTGCTAGCGATCTGCGGACCGTTAGCTCCTACAATGAGCAGTTCTTC.

The chain uses TRBV7-2 and TRBJ2-7; tentative D call: TRBD2 (6 bases). This CDR3 region has 18 residues. The germline CDR1 and CDR2 sequences are SGHTA and FQGNSA. Between the trimmed V and J ends, which lost 3 bases and 0 bases, there was a span of 21 bases. CDR3 DNA: TGTGCCAGCAGCTTTAACGCCGGTAGCGGACCATCCTCCTACGAGCAGTACTTC. It specifies CASSFNAGSGPSSYEQYF. Drawing the rest from reference TRBV7-2 and TRBJ2-7, the complete variable domain is GAGVSQSPSNKVTEKGKDVELRCDPISGHTALYWYRQSLGQGLEFLIYFQGNSAPDKSGLPSDRFSAERTGGSVSTLTIQRTQQEDSAVYLCASSFNAGSGPSSYEQYFGPGTRLTVT.

The CDR3, as DNA: TGTGCCAGCAGCGCCGGACTAGCGGGGTACAATGAGCAGTTCTTC. It specifies CASSAGLAGYNEQFF. V is TRBV9 and J is TRBJ2-1; TRBD2 aligns across 12 bases. CDR3 length: 15 amino acids. After removal of 3 bases from V and 4 bases from J, the junction contained 2 bases not matched to a gene. CDR1 and CDR2 from the germline V gene are SGDLS and YYNGEE.

Points on this clonotype: One junction end does not reproduce the germline sequence, and a read error may be involved. This chain connects TRBV7-2 to TRBJ2-4; D is ambiguous. The J call is doubtful: the DNA matches TRBJ2-7 better. From germline, CDR1 is SGHTA and CDR2 FQGNSA. The CDR3 runs 14 residues. CDR3 protein: CDSSLSWQTYEQYF. For the CDR3, the DNA is TGTGACAGCAGCTTGTCGTGGCAAACTTACGAGCAGTACTTC.

This chain connects TRBV12-5 to TRBJ1-1; possibly TRBD1 for D (6 bases). Trimming shortened V by 0 bases and J by 0 bases, and 35 bases separated the two germline ends. There are 24 residues in the CDR3. The germline gives CDR1 LGHNT, CDR2 FRNRAP. Written as DNA, the CDR3 is TGTGCTAGTGGTTTGGTGGAGGAAACCCGAAGCCGGGACAAGCCTACTATGATGAACACTGAAGCTTTCTTT. Its translation: CASGLVEETRSRDKPTMMNTEAFF.

V is TRBV4-2 and J is TRBJ2-1; TRBD2 agrees at 9 bases. Trimming at V came to 5 bases and at J to 4 bases, leaving 9 bases not matched to a gene. CDR3 length: 16 residues. CDR1 LGHNA and CDR2 YNFKEQ come from the germline V gene. CDR3 sequence reads: CASSSPTSGLYNEQFF. For the CDR3, the DNA is TGTGCCAGCAGCTCTCCGACTAGCGGCCTATACAATGAGCAGTTCTTC.

The chain combines TRBV7-2 with TRBJ1-2, with no clear D. Germline CDR1 and CDR2: SGHTA and FQGNSA. Deletions cut 5 bases from V and 4 bases from J, with 11 bases between. This CDR3 region has 13 residues. The CDR3 here is CASSLRRFYGYTF. CDR3 sequence (DNA): TGTGCCAGCAGCCTCCGACGGTTCTATGGCTACACCTTC.

The chain combines TRBV29-1 with TRBJ1-1; 9 bases map to TRBD1. The germline CDR1 and CDR2 sequences are SQVTM and ANQGSEA. CDR3 length: 14 residues. V trimming: 5 bases; J trimming: 0 bases; junction bases outside the gene matches: 4. CDR3 amino acids: CSVFGDRVNTEAFF. The CDR3 nucleotides are TGCAGCGTTTTCGGGGACAGGGTGAACACTGAAGCTTTCTTT.

This clonotype has only a few counts. This chain connects TRBV10-3 to TRBJ2-6, with 8 bases that match TRBD1. Germline V gene sequence: CDR1 ENHRY, CDR2 SYGVKD. The CDR3 has 17 residues. With V trimmed by 8 bases and J by 0 bases, 9 bases remained unmatched. The CDR3 DNA reads TGTGCCATCCACCCCGGACAGGGTGACTCTGGGGCCAACGTCCTGACTTTC. As protein: CAIHPGQGDSGANVLTF.

This clonotype was recorded once. The chain employs TRBV20-1 and TRBJ2-5; no reliable D call. V lost 6 bases and J lost 3, with 17 bases in between. The CDR3 contains 14 residues. Germline values: CDR1 DFQATT, CDR2 SNEGSKA (reference sequence). The CDR3 loop reads CSASPYRVEETQYF. In DNA form, the CDR3 reads TGCAGTGCGTCCCCATATCGGGTGGAAGAGACCCAGTACTTC.

This chain joins TRBV28 and TRBJ1-5, with D uncertain. Trimming took 8 bases from V and 9 from J, leaving 20 bases between them. This CDR3 is 14 amino acids long. The V gene's germline CDR1 is MDHEN and CDR2 SYDVKM. DNA for the CDR3: TGTGCCAGCCGCCTGCCCTCCCAATGGGGGCCCCAGCATTTT. Its protein is CASRLPSQWGPQHF. Looking up the rest from reference TRBV28 and TRBJ1-5 gives the full variable domain: DVKVTQSSRYLVKRTGEKVFLECVQDMDHENMFWYRQDPGLGLRLIYFSYDVKMKEKGDIPEGYSVSREKKERFSLILESASTNQTSMYLCASRLPSQWGPQHFGDGTRLSIL.

This chain joins TRBV5-1 and TRBJ2-5; tentatively, D is TRBD1 (5 bases). The DNA end is more similar to TRBJ2-7, so the J call may be wrong. Germline V gene sequence: CDR1 SGHRS, CDR2 YFSETQ. There are 14 residues in the CDR3. The CDR3 loop is CASSWALGAYEQYF. The CDR3 DNA reads as TGCGCCAGCAGCTGGGCCTTAGGGGCTTACGAGCAGTACTTC.

The chain combines TRBV7-2 with TRBJ1-1; tentative D call: TRBD1 (5 bases). Trimming removed 0 bases at V and 2 bases at J, with 13 bases between. This CDR3 comprises 16 residues. CDR1 is SGHTA, CDR2 FQGNSA, per germline. CDR3 loop: CASSLADTEGNTEAFF. CDR3 in DNA: TGTGCCAGCAGCTTAGCGGACACCGAGGGAAACACTGAAGCTTTCTTT.

This clonotype has more than one count but fewer than ten. The V gene is TRBV6-2 or TRBV6-3, the J gene TRBJ1-1; D unresolved. Trimming removed 8 bases at V and 2 bases at J, with 18 bases between. The CDR3 length is 15 residues. CDR1 and CDR2 from the germline V gene are MNHEY and SVGEGT. This CDR3 reads CASRQGRAHNTEAFF. The CDR3 coding sequence is TGTGCCAGCCGCCAAGGGAGAGCGCACAACACTGAAGCTTTCTTT.

The chain employs TRBV4-1 and TRBJ2-3, with D perhaps matching TRBD2 (6 bases). The CDR3 extends over 16 amino acids. Germline V gives CDR1 MGHRA, CDR2 YSYEKL. Trimming shortened V by 7 bases and J by 5 bases, and 22 bases separated the two germline ends. CDR3 nucleotide sequence: TGCGCCAGCACGTTCTCTGGCGGCCTCGGGGGAGATACGCAGTATTTT. Its translation: CASTFSGGLGGDTQYF.

This clonotype was detected a few times. The chain uses TRBV4-1 and TRBJ2-7; 10 bases map to TRBD2. The CDR3 is made up of 14 amino acids. Germline V lookup: CDR1 MGHRA, CDR2 YSYEKL. Trimming at V came to 2 bases and at J to 5 bases, leaving 3 bases not matched to a gene. CDR3 protein: CASSQTSGNDEQYF. The CDR3, as DNA: TGCGCCAGCAGCCAAACTAGCGGGAACGACGAGCAGTACTTC.

This clonotype was counted once. Sequence at one end of the junction differs from germline and may be a read error. J is TRBJ2-1 and V is TRBV25-1; D not certain. This CDR3 contains 12 residues. Germline CDR1 and CDR2: MGHDK and SYGVNS. The CDR3 loop reads CAGSERYNEQFF. CDR3 nucleotides: TGTGCCGGCAGTGAAAGGTACAATGAGCAGTTCTTC.